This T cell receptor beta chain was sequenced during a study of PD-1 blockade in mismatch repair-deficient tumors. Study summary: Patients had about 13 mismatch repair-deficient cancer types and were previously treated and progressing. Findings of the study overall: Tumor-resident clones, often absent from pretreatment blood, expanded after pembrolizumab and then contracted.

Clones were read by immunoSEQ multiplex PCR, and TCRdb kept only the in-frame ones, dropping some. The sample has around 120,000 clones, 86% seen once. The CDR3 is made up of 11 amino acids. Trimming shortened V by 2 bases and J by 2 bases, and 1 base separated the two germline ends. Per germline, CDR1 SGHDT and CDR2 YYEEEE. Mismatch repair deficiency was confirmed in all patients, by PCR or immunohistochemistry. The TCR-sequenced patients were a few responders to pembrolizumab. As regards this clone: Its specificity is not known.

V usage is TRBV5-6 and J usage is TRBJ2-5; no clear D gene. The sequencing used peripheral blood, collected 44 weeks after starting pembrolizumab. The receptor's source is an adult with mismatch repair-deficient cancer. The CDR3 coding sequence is TGTGCCAGCAGCTTACAAGAGACCCAGTACTTC. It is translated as CASSLQETQYF.